These T cell receptor beta chains were read from a single sample in a study of breast tumors, draining lymph nodes, adjacent tissues. TCRdb fed the multiplex PCR reads into MiXCR, producing one record per CDR3 protein. The sample lists more than 10,000 distinct CDR3 sequences, roughly 72% occurring once. Sequencing was done on a sample of tumor-adjacent breast tissue. Receptors originate from a female donor with breast cancer. Some clones in this sample may be carry-over from other donors' samples. The CDR3 runs from the conserved cysteine through the conserved F or W. The D gene is left open where the match is weak. Clone size is given for some rows only: seen once, a few or many times, or a class if the clone is expanded.

v_gene: TRBV25-1; abundance: .; j_gene: TRBJ1-4; d_gene: .; CDR3aa: CASSDKGGRDEKLFF; CDR3nt: TGTGCCAGCAGTGATAAGGGCGGCAGGGATGAAAAACTGTTTTTT
v_gene: TRBV15; abundance: medium-sized; j_gene: TRBJ1-6; d_gene: .; CDR3aa: CATSPRRPSSYNSPLHF; CDR3nt: TGTGCCACCAGCCCCCGACGGCCGAGCTCCTATAATTCACCCCTCCACTTT
v_gene: TRBV11-3; abundance: .; j_gene: TRBJ2-7; d_gene: .; CDR3aa: CASSLALGYEQYF; CDR3nt: TGTGCCAGCAGCCTAGCCCTGGGATACGAGCAGTACTTC
v_gene: TRBV6-4; abundance: .; j_gene: TRBJ2-2; d_gene: .; CDR3aa: CASGGRVPSTGELLF; CDR3nt: TGTGCCAGCGGGGGAAGGGTACCGAGCACCGGGGAGCTGCTTTTT
v_gene: TRBV10-3; abundance: few; j_gene: TRBJ2-1; d_gene: TRBD2; CDR3aa: CAISDAGDPYNEQFF; CDR3nt: TGTGCCATCAGTGATGCGGGAGACCCATACAATGAGCAGTTCTTC
v_gene: TRBV5-8; abundance: medium-sized; j_gene: TRBJ1-6; d_gene: .; CDR3aa: CASSLETLAGGLVNSPLHF; CDR3nt: TGTGCCAGCAGCTTGGAGACCCTTGCCGGGGGGCTTGTAAATTCACCCCTCCACTTT
v_gene: TRBV12-3/TRBV12-4; abundance: .; j_gene: TRBJ2-7; d_gene: .; CDR3aa: CASSLVAGKSYEQYF; CDR3nt: TGTGCCAGCAGTTTAGTGGCAGGGAAATCCTACGAGCAGTACTTC
v_gene: TRBV7-2; abundance: .; j_gene: TRBJ2-3; d_gene: TRBD2; CDR3aa: CASSSRVRGLAGRRTDTQYF; CDR3nt: TGTGCCAGCAGCTCGAGGGTCCGGGGACTAGCGGGGCGAAGGACAGATACGCAGTATTTT
v_gene: TRBV6-2/TRBV6-3; abundance: many; j_gene: TRBJ1-5; d_gene: .; CDR3aa: CASSYSRGQPQHF; CDR3nt: TGTGCCAGCAGTTACTCGAGGGGACAGCCCCAGCATTTT
v_gene: TRBV4-1; abundance: .; j_gene: TRBJ2-1; d_gene: .; CDR3aa: CASSQGPLGLADEQFF; CDR3nt: TGCGCCAGCAGCCAAGGGCCCCTGGGGCTAGCAGATGAGCAGTTCTTC
v_gene: TRBV6-6; abundance: .; j_gene: TRBJ2-3; d_gene: .; CDR3aa: CASGISTEDSNQPQYF; CDR3nt: TGTGCCAGCGGGATCTCCACAGAGGATAGCAATCAGCCCCAGTATTTT
v_gene: TRBV7-2; abundance: .; j_gene: TRBJ1-2; d_gene: .; CDR3aa: CASSFGPDTNGYTF; CDR3nt: TGTGCCAGCAGCTTTGGCCCAGATACTAATGGCTACACCTTC
v_gene: TRBV7-2; abundance: .; j_gene: TRBJ2-5; d_gene: .; CDR3aa: CASSFRAPTRKQETQYF; CDR3nt: TGTGCCAGCAGCTTTCGCGCCCCGACTAGGAAACAAGAGACCCAGTACTTC
v_gene: TRBV2; abundance: .; j_gene: TRBJ1-2; d_gene: .; CDR3aa: CASRGENYGYTF; CDR3nt: TGTGCCAGCAGAGGGGAGAACTATGGCTACACCTTC
v_gene: TRBV20-1; abundance: many; j_gene: TRBJ2-1; d_gene: TRBD2; CDR3aa: CSASAGGAQNEQFF; CDR3nt: TGCAGTGCTTCAGCGGGAGGGGCACAAAATGAGCAGTTCTTC
v_gene: TRBV7-9; abundance: few; j_gene: TRBJ2-7; d_gene: TRBD1; CDR3aa: CASSKGQGIDEQYF; CDR3nt: TGTGCCAGCAGCAAGGGACAGGGGATCGACGAGCAGTACTTC
v_gene: TRBV20-1; abundance: once; j_gene: TRBJ1-6; d_gene: TRBD1; CDR3aa: CSAGPGQRNSPLHF; CDR3nt: TGCAGTGCTGGACCGGGACAGCGAAATTCACCCCTCCACTTT
v_gene: TRBV19; abundance: .; j_gene: TRBJ2-5; d_gene: TRBD2; CDR3aa: CASSLGLAGVYETQYF; CDR3nt: TGTGCCAGCAGCTTGGGACTAGCGGGAGTATATGAGACCCAGTACTTC
v_gene: TRBV5-1; abundance: .; j_gene: TRBJ2-7; d_gene: TRBD2; CDR3aa: CASSGRDSGRDGSYEQYF; CDR3nt: TGCGCCAGCAGCGGGCGGGACAGCGGGAGGGACGGCTCCTACGAACAGTACTTC
v_gene: TRBV28; abundance: many; j_gene: TRBJ2-2; d_gene: .; CDR3aa: CASSAPRGRTSAGELFF; CDR3nt: TGTGCCAGCAGTGCGCCTCGGGGGCGTACTAGCGCCGGGGAGCTGTTTTTT
v_gene: TRBV7-9; abundance: .; j_gene: TRBJ2-2; d_gene: .; CDR3aa: CASRKTGGGELFF; CDR3nt: TGTGCCAGCAGAAAGACCGGGGGCGGGGAGCTGTTTTTT
v_gene: TRBV20-1; abundance: .; j_gene: TRBJ2-5; d_gene: TRBD2; CDR3aa: CSAMLAGGGKTQYF; CDR3nt: TGCAGTGCTATGCTAGCGGGAGGGGGGAAGACCCAGTACTTC
v_gene: TRBV30; abundance: .; j_gene: TRBJ2-2; d_gene: .; CDR3aa: CAWSVDLGELFF; CDR3nt: TGTGCCTGGAGTGTCGACTTAGGGGAGCTGTTTTTT
v_gene: TRBV28; abundance: .; j_gene: TRBJ2-7; d_gene: .; CDR3aa: CAISRPSAYYEQYF; CDR3nt: TGTGCCATAAGCCGACCCAGTGCCTACTACGAGCAGTACTTC
v_gene: TRBV5-5; abundance: .; j_gene: TRBJ2-5; d_gene: TRBD2; CDR3aa: CASSFTGTTQETQYF; CDR3nt: TGTGCCAGCAGCTTTACCGGGACTACCCAAGAGACCCAGTACTTC
v_gene: TRBV11-3; abundance: .; j_gene: TRBJ2-7; d_gene: TRBD1; CDR3aa: CASSTRDSSYEQYF; CDR3nt: TGTGCCAGCAGCACCCGGGACAGTAGCTACGAGCAGTACTTC
v_gene: TRBV15; abundance: .; j_gene: TRBJ2-3; d_gene: .; CDR3aa: CATASAPFTDTQYF; CDR3nt: TGTGCCACCGCCTCTGCGCCTTTCACAGATACGCAGTATTTT
v_gene: TRBV4-2; abundance: .; j_gene: TRBJ2-1; d_gene: TRBD2; CDR3aa: CASSHAGEGYNEQFF; CDR3nt: TGTGCCAGCAGCCACGCGGGGGAGGGATACAATGAGCAGTTCTTC
v_gene: TRBV6-6; abundance: .; j_gene: TRBJ2-5; d_gene: .; CDR3aa: CASSYSTRVGETQYF; CDR3nt: TGTGCCAGCAGTTACTCGACGCGGGTAGGGGAGACCCAGTACTTC